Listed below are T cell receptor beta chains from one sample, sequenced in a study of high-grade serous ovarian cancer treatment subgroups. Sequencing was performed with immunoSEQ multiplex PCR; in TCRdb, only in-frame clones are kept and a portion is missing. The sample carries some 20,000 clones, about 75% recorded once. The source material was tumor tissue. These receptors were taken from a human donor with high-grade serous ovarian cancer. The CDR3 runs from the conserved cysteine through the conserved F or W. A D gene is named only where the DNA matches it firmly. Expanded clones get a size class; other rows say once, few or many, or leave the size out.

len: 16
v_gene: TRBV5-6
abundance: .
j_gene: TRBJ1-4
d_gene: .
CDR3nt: TGTGCCAGCAGCTTGTCATTCCGGACGCCCAATGAAAAACTGTTTTTT
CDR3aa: CASSLSFRTPNEKLFF

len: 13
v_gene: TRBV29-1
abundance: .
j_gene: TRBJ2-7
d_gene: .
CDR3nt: TGCAGCGCCGGAGGGACAGAGGTCGCCGAGCAGTACTTC
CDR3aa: CSAGGTEVAEQYF

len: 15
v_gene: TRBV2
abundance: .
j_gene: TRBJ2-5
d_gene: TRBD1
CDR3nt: TGTGCCAGCAGGGGCCTTGGACAGGTCAGAGAGACCCAGTACTTC
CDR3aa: CASRGLGQVRETQYF

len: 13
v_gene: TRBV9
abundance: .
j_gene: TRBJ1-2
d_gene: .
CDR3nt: TGTGCCAGCAGCGGGGGGACATGGATTGGCTACACCTTC
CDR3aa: CASSGGTWIGYTF

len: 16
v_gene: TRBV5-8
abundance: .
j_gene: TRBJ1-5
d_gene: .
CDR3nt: TGTGCCAGCACCTACCATCGGGGCACTAGCAATCAGCCCCAGCATTTT
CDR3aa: CASTYHRGTSNQPQHF

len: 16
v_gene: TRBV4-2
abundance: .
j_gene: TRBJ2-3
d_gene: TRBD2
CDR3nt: TGTGCCAGCAGCCAAGCGGGCTCTAGCGGGACAGATACGCAGTATTTT
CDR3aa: CASSQAGSSGTDTQYF

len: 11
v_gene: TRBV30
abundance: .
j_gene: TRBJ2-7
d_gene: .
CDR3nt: TGTGCCTGGAGTCAGGCCTACGAGCAGTACTTC
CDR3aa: CAWSQAYEQYF

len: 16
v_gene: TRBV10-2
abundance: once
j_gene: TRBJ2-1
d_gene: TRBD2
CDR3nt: TGCGCCAGCAGTGAGTCGGGGACTAGCGGGAACAATGAGCAGTTCTTC
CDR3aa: CASSESGTSGNNEQFF

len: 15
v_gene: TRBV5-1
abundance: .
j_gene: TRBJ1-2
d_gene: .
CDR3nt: TGCGCCAGCAGCGTGGATCCTTCAGCTAACTATGGCTACACCTTC
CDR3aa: CASSVDPSANYGYTF

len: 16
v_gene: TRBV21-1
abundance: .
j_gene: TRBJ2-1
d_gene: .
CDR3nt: TGTGCCAGCAGCCCGCGGGGTAGCGGCCCCCACCCCGAGCAGTTCTTC
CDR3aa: CASSPRGSGPHPEQFF

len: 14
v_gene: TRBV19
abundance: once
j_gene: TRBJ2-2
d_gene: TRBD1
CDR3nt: TGTGCCAGCCGGGGACAGGGGAGGACCGGGGAGCTGTTTTTT
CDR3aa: CASRGQGRTGELFF

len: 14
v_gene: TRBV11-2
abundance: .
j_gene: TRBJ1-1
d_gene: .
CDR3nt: TGTGCCAGCAGCCGCCAGGAGGCCCTCACTGAAGCTTTCTTT
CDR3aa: CASSRQEALTEAFF

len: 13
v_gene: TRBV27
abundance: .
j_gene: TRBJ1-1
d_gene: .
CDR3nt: TGTGCCAGCAGACCCACGATAAACACTGAAGCTTTCTTT
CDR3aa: CASRPTINTEAFF

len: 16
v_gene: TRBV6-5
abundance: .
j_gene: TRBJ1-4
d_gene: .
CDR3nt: TGTGCCAGCAGTTACTCCAACCCCCTAAAGGGGGAAAAACTGTTTTTT
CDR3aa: CASSYSNPLKGEKLFF

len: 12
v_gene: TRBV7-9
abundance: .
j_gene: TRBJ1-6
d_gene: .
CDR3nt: TGTGCCAGCAGCGCGTCGGTTTCACCCCTCCACTTT
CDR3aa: CASSASVSPLHF

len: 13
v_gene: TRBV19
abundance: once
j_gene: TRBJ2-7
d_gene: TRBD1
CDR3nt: TGTGCCAGTAGTTCGGGACAGCTTTACGAGCAGTACTTC
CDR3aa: CASSSGQLYEQYF

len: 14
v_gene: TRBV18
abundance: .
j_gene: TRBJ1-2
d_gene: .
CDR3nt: TGTGCCAGCTCACCAGACAGGAGAGCCTATGGCTACACCTTC
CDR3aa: CASSPDRRAYGYTF

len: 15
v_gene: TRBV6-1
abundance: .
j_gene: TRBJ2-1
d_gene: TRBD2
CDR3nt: TGTGCCAGCAGAGGAGGGACTAGCGGGAAGGTTGAGCAGTTCTTC
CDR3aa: CASRGGTSGKVEQFF

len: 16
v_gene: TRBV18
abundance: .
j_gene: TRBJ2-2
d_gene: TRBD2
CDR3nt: TGTGCCAGCTCACCATTCCAGCGGGGAGACACCGGGGAGCTGTTTTTT
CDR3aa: CASSPFQRGDTGELFF